This T cell receptor beta chain was identified in a study of cytomegalovirus exposure and HLA in healthy donors. Points from the study as a whole: Researchers catalogued about 150 TCR beta chains as cytomegalovirus-associated. Some V segments could not be told apart, so they were left out, TRBV6-2 and TRBV6-3 among them. In a later analysis, HLA-associated beta chains showed higher expansion and lower generation probabilities than comparable chains.

V was clipped by 0 bases and J by 2 bases; unmatched bases: 15. The CDR3 is 20 residues long. Germline CDR1 SGDLS, CDR2 YYNGEE. This PCR relied on a set of 60 Vbeta primers and 13 Jbeta primers. As processed by the authors: Among the unique TCR beta chains that a later analysis counted, some 73 million in all, 10 million to 14 million were shared. The data were produced by immunoSEQ multiplex PCR, yet TCRdb's version contains in-frame clones alone and is incomplete. V and J calls and clone size follow that table, whereas D and trimming were derived from the DNA. The sample includes tens of thousands of clones, around two thirds of them seen just once. As for this clone: The antigen remains unidentified.

The genes are TRBV9 and TRBJ2-5, with TRBD2 identical over 11 bases. The TCR originated in a woman aged 45-65 years in good health and CMV-seropositive. The specimen sequenced was PBMCs. CDR3 DNA sequence: TGTGCCAGCAGCGTAGGGGTCGGGGGGCTAGCGGGAGGCTGGCAAGAGACCCAGTACTTC. Encoded protein: CASSVGVGGLAGGWQETQYF.